The entry below gives a single T cell receptor (beta chain) sequence along with its context. The data originate from a study of blood T cell repertoires in COVID-19. The wider study: Researchers got acute and convalescent COVID-19 samples from the United States, Italy and Spain. Sources were T cells, B-cell-depleted T cells, or PBMCs; the material itself was cDNA or gDNA.

The CDR3 loop spans 19 amino acids. The V and J ends lost 0 bases and 2 bases respectively, with 22 bases between them. CDR1 is LGHNA and CDR2 is YNFKEQ in the germline V gene. Authors' data handling: Reference gene primers were amplified, and this amplification served to estimate nucleated cell counts. Clones were read by immunoSEQ multiplex PCR, and TCRdb kept only the in-frame ones, dropping some. The V and J calls and the clone size are those of that table, but D and trimming were determined from the DNA. The data show roughly 60,000 clones, with 65% to 90% seen just once and roughly 13% held by the top ten.

The chain is built from TRBV4-2 and TRBJ1-2; TRBD1 is a possible D gene (6 bases). The sample was peripheral blood. The sequence derives from a human donor in a cohort sampled during active COVID-19. This chain's CDR3 is CASSQDLLSHPGANYGYTF. In nucleotides, the CDR3 is TGTGCCAGCAGCCAAGATCTGCTATCGCATCCAGGGGCAAACTATGGCTACACCTTC.